The present entry profiles one T cell receptor (beta chain) with its context. 13 Jbeta primers and 60 Vbeta primers were used for the PCR. In the original processing: In a later analysis, around 10 million of 75 million to 85 million unique beta chains occurred in at least two donors. Generated by immunoSEQ multiplex PCR, the TCRdb table keeps only in-frame clones and is missing some. V, J and clone size reflect that table, while D and trimming were determined from the DNA. The sample holds approximately 120,000 clones, around three quarters seen once. The sample is drawn from a study of cytomegalovirus exposure and HLA in healthy donors. Sequences were obtained from PBMCs. The sequence came from a man aged 35-49 years in good health and CMV-seropositive.

The CDR3 nucleotides are TGTGCCAGTAGTCTTCTAGCGGGACTAGCGGGGGACCGGTCCGACAATGAGCAGTTCTTC. This translates into CASSLLAGLAGDRSDNEQFF. V is TRBV19 and J is TRBJ2-1, with 14 bases matching TRBD2. Per germline, CDR1 LNHDA and CDR2 SQIVND (reference sequence). With 5 bases clipped from V and 5 bases from J, the junction kept 17 bases outside the gene matches. This CDR3 spans 20 amino acids.